This T cell receptor (beta chain) comes out of a study of regulatory T cells in long-lasting Graves disease. About the study: Positive TSH receptor antibodies alongside over 5 years of antithyroid drugs were what marked Graves' disease as persistent. Study results and caveats: Peripheral blood alone, not thyroid tissue, underwent study. Persistent disease was associated with favored TRBV28 usage and with favored use of TRBJ1-2 and TRBJ2-5.

The time point denotes: persistent/refractory GD, antithyroid drugs over 5 years with positive TRAb. PBMC RNA was the source of the TCR library. Patients came through an endocrinology department, and that department was in Xi'an, China. As to this clonotype: Antigen unknown.

The J segment lost 6 bases and the V segment lost 1 base, leaving 12 bases of the junction unmatched. In germline, CDR1 is SGHRS, CDR2 YFSETQ. The CDR3 sequence is 17 residues long. Construction of TCR beta libraries relied on iRepertoire HTBI primers and on Arm-PCR targeting CDR3 regions. MiXCR was run by TCRdb on the multiplex PCR reads, yielding one entry per CDR3 protein. The sample yields nearly 350,000 distinct CDR3 sequences, around 20% seen once. Sample: peripheral blood mononuclear cells (PBMCs), taken when the disease was refractory, from a patient treated with antithyroid drugs. The TCR was taken from a female donor with Graves disease. The chain couples TRBV5-1 to TRBJ1-4, with 7 bases fitting TRBD1. CDR3 residues: CASSLRGPGYNHEKLFF. CDR3 bases: TGCGCCAGCAGCTTGAGGGGGCCTGGGTACAACCATGAAAAACTGTTTTTT.